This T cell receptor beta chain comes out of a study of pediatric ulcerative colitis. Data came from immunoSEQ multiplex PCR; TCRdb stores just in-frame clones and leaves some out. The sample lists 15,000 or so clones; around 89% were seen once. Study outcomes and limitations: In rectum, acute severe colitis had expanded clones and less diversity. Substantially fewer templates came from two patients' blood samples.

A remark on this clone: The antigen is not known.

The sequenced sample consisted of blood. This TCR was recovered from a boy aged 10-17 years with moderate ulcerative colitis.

In DNA form, the CDR3 reads TGTGCCAGTAGTATACAGATTAGCTCCTACAATGAGCAGTTCTTC. Residues: CASSIQISSYNEQFF. The V and J genes are TRBV19 and TRBJ2-1; D gene uncertain. The CDR3 covers 15 residues. Trimming took off 2 bases at V and 0 bases at J, with 8 bases between the two ends. Germline-derived CDR1 and CDR2 are LNHDA and SQIVND (reference sequence).